Sequencing of this T cell receptor (beta chain) was carried out in a study of patients and donors after allogeneic stem cell transplantation. There are a few counts of this clonotype. MiXCR, run by TCRdb on the RT-PCR reads, gives a single entry per CDR3 protein. The repertoire has some 150,000 distinct CDR3 sequences, about a third of them found once; the top ten carry around 50%. Material: blood, either unsorted or a sorted T cell fraction (not recorded which). This sequence originates from a human donor who was either an allogeneic HSCT recipient or a stem cell or donor lymphocyte infusion donor (not recorded which). It is not recorded whose cells these are; they may come from a transplant donor.

CDR3 in amino acids: CASSQLQGYSNQPQHF. CDR3 nucleotides: TGTGCCAGCAGCCAACTACAGGGATATAGCAATCAGCCCCAGCATTTT. V usage is TRBV16 and J usage is TRBJ1-5; D is perhaps TRBD1 (6 bases). CDR3 size: 16 residues. Germline V gene sequence: CDR1 KGHSY, CDR2 FQNENV. V was clipped by 2 bases and J by 0 bases, with 11 bases between them. Combining the CDR3 with reference TRBV16 and TRBJ1-5 gives the whole variable domain GEEVAQTPKHLVRGEGQKAKLYCAPIKGHSYVFWYQQVLKNEFKFLISFQNENVFDETGMPKERFSAKCLPNSPCSLEIQATKLEDSAVYFCASSQLQGYSNQPQHFGDGTRLSIL.